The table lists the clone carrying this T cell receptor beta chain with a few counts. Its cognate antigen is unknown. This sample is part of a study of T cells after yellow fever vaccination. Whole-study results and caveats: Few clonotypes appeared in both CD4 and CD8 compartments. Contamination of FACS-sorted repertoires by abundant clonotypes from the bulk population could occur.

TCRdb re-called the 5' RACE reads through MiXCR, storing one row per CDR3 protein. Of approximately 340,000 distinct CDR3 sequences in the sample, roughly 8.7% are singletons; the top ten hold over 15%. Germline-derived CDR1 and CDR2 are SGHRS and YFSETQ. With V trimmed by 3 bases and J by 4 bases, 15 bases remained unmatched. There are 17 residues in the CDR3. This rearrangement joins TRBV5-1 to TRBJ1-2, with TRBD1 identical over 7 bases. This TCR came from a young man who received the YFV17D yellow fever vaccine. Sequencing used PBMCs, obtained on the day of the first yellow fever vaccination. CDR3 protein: CASSSDRVRGYPYGYTF. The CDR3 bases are TGCGCCAGCAGCTCCGACAGGGTGAGGGGGTACCCCTATGGCTACACCTTC. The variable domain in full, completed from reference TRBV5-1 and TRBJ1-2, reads KAGVTQTPRYLIKTRGQQVTLSCSPISGHRSVSWYQQTPGQGLQFLFEYFSETQRNKGNFPGRFSGRQFSNSRSEMNVSTLELGDSALYLCASSSDRVRGYPYGYTFGSGTRLTVV.